This TCR beta chain was recorded in a study of shared clonotypes between healthy human individuals. The study, taken as a whole, reports: For sorted subsets, rarefaction showed incomplete sequencing despite large depth.

Sorted-subset replicate PCR reactions were performed with approximately 200 ng DNA, corresponding to roughly 30,000 T cell genomes. Profiling relied on immunoSEQ multiplex PCR, and the TCRdb table lists in-frame clones only, not all of them. Of about 1.1 million clones in the sample, approximately 78% were seen once. Nashville, Tennessee was home to all donors, who were Caucasian adults. In the CD4+ fraction, cells were divided into CD45RA+ naive and CD45RA-negative memory subsets. About this clone itself: Its target is not known. The sample holds other DNA sequences that translate to the same CDR3.

V dropped 4 bases and J dropped 1 base, with 7 bases sitting between them. The CDR3 loop spans 13 amino acids. Germline V gene data show CDR1 as KGHSH and CDR2 as LQKENI. Sequenced input: memory CD4+ T cells from PBMCs. The subset was: CD45RA-negative fraction. The genes are TRBV18 and TRBJ1-1; D not certain. The TCR originated in a man aged 18-30 years in good health. Some clones in this sample may be carry-over from other donors' samples. Here the CDR3 reads CASSLQANTEAFF. Written as DNA, the CDR3 is TGTGCCAGCTCACTCCAAGCGAACACTGAAGCTTTCTTT.